Below are 8 T cell receptor beta chains sequenced from a single sample in a study of T cell repertoires in cytomegalovirus infection. A single record per CDR3 protein comes from TCRdb applying MiXCR to the reads. The sample has roughly 630,000 distinct CDR3 sequences; 20% to 25% are singletons. Material: CD8+ T cells from PBMCs. All receptors derive from a human donor in good health (CMV status not recorded). Some clones in this sample may be carry-over from other donors' samples.

This clonotype was detected many times. V is TRBV11-2 and J is TRBJ2-5, with TRBD2 matching 7 bases. Germline V CDR1 and CDR2: SGHAT, FQNNGV. The trim removed 0 bases at V and 3 bases at J, leaving 7 bases unmatched. The CDR3 covers 16 residues. CDR3 DNA: TGTGCCAGCAGCTTAGATCGGCAGCGGGGAAAAGAGACCCAGTACTTC. Translation gives CASSLDRQRGKETQYF. The full variable domain, rest sourced from reference TRBV11-2 and TRBJ2-5, is EAGVAQSPRYKIIEKRQSVAFWCNPISGHATLYWYQQILGQGPKLLIQFQNNGVVDDSQLPKDRFSAERLKGVDSTLKIQPAKLEDSAVYLCASSLDRQRGKETQYFGPGTRLLVL.

J is TRBJ2-7 and V is TRBV20-1; D could derive from TRBD1 or TRBD2 (5 bases each). The CDR3 spans 16 residues. Germline V gives CDR1 DFQATT, CDR2 SNEGSKA (reference sequence). V shed 3 bases and J shed 2 bases, with 20 bases lying between them. CDR3 loop: CSASSTGTPFPYEQYF. The CDR3 DNA follows: TGCAGTGCTAGCTCTACCGGGACGCCGTTCCCCTACGAGCAGTACTTC.

This clonotype was detected a few times. This chain connects TRBV6-5 to TRBJ2-2; maybe TRBD2 (6 bases). CDR3 size: 16 residues. V lost 2 bases, J lost 6 bases, and 16 bases lay in between. CDR1 is MNHEY, CDR2 SVGAGI, per germline. The CDR3 DNA reads TGTGCCAGCAGTTACGGAGCTAGCGAGTTTCCCGGGGAGCTGTTTTTT. This sequence encodes CASSYGASEFPGELFF.

The genes are TRBV5-1 and TRBJ1-1; 7 nucleotides align to TRBD1. CDR1 is SGHRS and CDR2 is YFSETQ in the germline V gene. The CDR3 extends over 14 amino acids. V lost 6 bases and J lost 5; bases outside the gene matches: 10. In DNA form, the CDR3 reads TGCGCCAGCACCCGAGGAACAGGGGTTACTGAAGCTTTCTTT. Translation gives CASTRGTGVTEAFF.

This clonotype has a count of ten or more. The chain carries TRBV7-9 and TRBJ1-2; D is unresolved. The germline V and J ends were trimmed by 2 bases and 6 bases, with 4 bases remaining between them. The CDR3 loop spans 11 amino acids. The V gene's germline CDR1 is SEHNR and CDR2 FQNEAQ (reference sequence). The CDR3 sequence: CASSLTDGYTF. The CDR3 coding sequence is TGTGCCAGCAGCTTAACGGATGGCTACACCTTC.

This rearrangement joins TRBV28 to TRBJ2-5, with 7 nucleotides matching TRBD1. CDR3 length: 13 amino acids. Germline V gives CDR1 MDHEN, CDR2 SYDVKM. CDR3 loop: CAVRDSLQETQYF. CDR3 bases: TGTGCAGTTCGGGACAGTCTCCAAGAGACCCAGTACTTC.

This clonotype has just a few counts. The CDR3 DNA follows: TGTGCCAGTGGATGGGCGGCCGGGATCCACAATGAGCAGTTCTTC. It translates to CASGWAAGIHNEQFF. The chain employs TRBV19 and TRBJ2-1; perhaps TRBD2 as D (5 bases). The V and J ends lost 8 bases and 5 bases respectively, with 19 bases between them. The germline CDR1 and CDR2 sequences are LNHDA and SQIVND (reference sequence). This CDR3 is 15 amino acids long.

This chain links TRBV28 with TRBJ2-2; 7 positions agree with TRBD1. The CDR3 is 16 residues long. Germline CDR1 MDHEN, CDR2 SYDVKM. V shed 5 bases and J 2 bases; nucleotides not matched to a gene: 8. The DNA of the CDR3 is TGTGCCAGCAGTCCACTCGGGACAGCCAACACCGGGGAGCTGTTTTTT. Its translation: CASSPLGTANTGELFF.